Below, 10 T cell receptor beta chains from the same sample are listed, as sequenced in a study of early T cells in non-severe SARS-CoV-2 infection (dated by TCRdb to about 2021). Library method: 5' RACE. The instrument given in TCRdb is NextSeq 500. TCRdb cleaned the public reads at Q25 with fastp, built clones with MiXCR and kept in-frame beta chains. For every CDR3 protein sequence, its rows merge into one entry that carries the most common genes and DNA. A total of 75,000 to 100,000 distinct CDR3 sequences appear in this sample, roughly 17% of them only once. The leading ten clones occupy around 1.3% of the sample. The sample consisted of whole blood. Every receptor here comes from an adult who was a healthcare worker with PCR-confirmed SARS-CoV-2 infection or an uninfected control (not recorded which).

This sequence joins TRBV28 and TRBJ2-1; tentatively, D is TRBD2 (5 bases). Deletions cut 5 bases from V and 0 bases from J, with 11 bases between. The V gene's germline CDR1 is MDHEN and CDR2 SYDVKM. CDR3 length: 15 residues. This CDR3 reads CASSPERISYNEQFF. The CDR3 DNA is TGTGCCAGCAGTCCCGAGCGGATCTCCTACAATGAGCAGTTCTTC.

This clonotype was detected only a few times. The chain is built from TRBV29-1 and TRBJ2-7, with 7 bases identical to TRBD1. The CDR3 sequence is 11 residues long. V lost 5 bases to trimming and J lost 8 bases; unmatched junction nucleotides: 6. Per germline, CDR1 SQVTM and CDR2 ANQGSEA. CDR3 bases: TGCAGCGTTTTAGGGACAGACAAGCAGTACTTC. It translates to CSVLGTDKQYF.

This chain connects TRBV30 to TRBJ1-1; tentative D call: TRBD1 (5 bases). This CDR3 has 14 residues. CDR1 is GTSNPN, CDR2 SVGIG, per germline (reference sequence). Trimming took off 7 bases at V and 2 bases at J, with 17 bases between the two ends. The CDR3 loop is CASTVNRGNTEAFF. The CDR3 coding sequence is TGTGCCTCAACGGTGAATAGGGGAAACACTGAAGCTTTCTTT.

The chain is built from TRBV9 and TRBJ1-1; 8 bases are shared with TRBD1. The germline V gene has CDR1 SGDLS and CDR2 YYNGEE. The V gene end was trimmed by 3 bases and the J gene end by 4 bases; junction bases not matched to a gene: 11. This CDR3 contains 16 residues. The CDR3 bases are TGTGCCAGCAGCGGTGGAGGGACAGGTGGATTCACTGAAGCTTTCTTT. Translating gives CASSGGGTGGFTEAFF.

The chain links TRBV7-9 to TRBJ2-2, with 9 positions matching TRBD2. V lost 6 bases, J lost 6 bases, and 8 bases stayed unmatched. Germline assignment: CDR1 SEHNR and CDR2 FQNEAQ (reference sequence). This CDR3 spans 15 amino acids. CDR3 DNA sequence: TGTGCCAGCAGACCGATAGCGGGAGCCCCCGGGGAGCTGTTTTTT. Translation: CASRPIAGAPGELFF.

The rearrangement uses TRBV21-1 and TRBJ1-1; the DNA was not compared with TRBD1, the D call given in the table. TRBV21-1 is flagged as a pseudogene. The CDR3 covers 16 residues. The CDR3 region is CASSKNPGTNNTEAFF. CDR3 DNA: TGTGCCAGCAGCAAAAACCCCGGGACGAACAACACTGAAGCTTTCTTT.

In DNA form, the CDR3 reads TGTGCCAGCAGCCCTACACGACAGGGACAGGAAAAACTGTTTTTT. It is translated as CASSPTRQGQEKLFF. The chain combines TRBV7-2 with TRBJ1-4; 7 positions match TRBD1. Germline loops: CDR1 SGHTA, CDR2 FQGNSA. The CDR3 is 15 amino acids. Losses at the gene ends were 5 bases for V and 8 bases for J; bases not matched to a gene: 11. Full variable domain (missing parts from reference TRBV7-2 and TRBJ1-4): GAGVSQSPSNKVTEKGKDVELRCDPISGHTALYWYRQSLGQGLEFLIYFQGNSAPDKSGLPSDRFSAERTGGSVSTLTIQRTQQEDSAVYLCASSPTRQGQEKLFFGSGTQLSVL.

V gene TRBV24-1 combines with J gene TRBJ1-4, with D hard to call. V was pared by 4 bases and J by 2 bases, with 4 bases between. The CDR3 spans 13 residues. Germline lookup yields CDR1 KGHDR and CDR2 SFDVKD. CDR3 amino acids: CATSERTNEKLFF. As DNA, the CDR3 is TGTGCCACCAGTGAACGGACTAATGAAAAACTGTTTTTT.

V usage is TRBV5-6 and J usage is TRBJ2-5; D is undetermined. Trimming shortened V by 2 bases and J by 1 base, and 9 bases separated the two germline ends. Per germline, CDR1 SGHDT and CDR2 YYEEEE. The length of the CDR3 is 14 residues. This chain's CDR3 is CASSFRAFQETQYF. Written as DNA, the CDR3 is TGTGCCAGCAGCTTTAGGGCATTCCAAGAGACCCAGTACTTC. The variable domain in full, with the rest retrieved from reference TRBV5-6 and TRBJ2-5, is DAGVTQSPTHLIKTRGQQVTLRCSPKSGHDTVSWYQQALGQGPQFIFQYYEEEERQRGNFPDRFSGHQFPNYSSELNVNALLLGDSALYLCASSFRAFQETQYFGPGTRLLVL.

The rearrangement uses TRBV19 and TRBJ1-1, with a possible D match to TRBD1 (6 bases). Germline assignment: CDR1 LNHDA and CDR2 SQIVND (reference sequence). The CDR3 is 16 amino acids. Trimming stripped 5 bases from V and 0 bases from J, with 16 bases between. As DNA, the CDR3 is TGTGCCAGTAGTGACGGGGGGGGACATATGAACACTGAAGCTTTCTTT. It specifies CASSDGGGHMNTEAFF.